What follows is one T cell receptor (beta chain) and its context. This specimen comes from a study of T cells in Graves' hyperthyroidism and ophthalmopathy. The CDR3 regions of TCR beta were amplified from RNA transcripts. A first-round RT-PCR of the TCR CDR3 used the HTBI primer set. MiXCR was run by TCRdb on the multiplex PCR reads, yielding one entry per CDR3 protein. The sample has 600,000 to 700,000 distinct CDR3 sequences, 14% to 15% seen once. The CDR3 has 16 amino acids. Germline trimming cut 0 bases from V and 2 bases from J; bases unmatched to any gene: 4. Germline CDR1 and CDR2: SGHRS and YFSETQ.

Sequenced sample: blood. The sequence derives from a woman between 40 and 50 years old with Graves' ophthalmopathy. The chain has TRBV5-1 and TRBJ2-5; 10 nucleotides agree with TRBD1. CDR3 in DNA: TGCGCCAGCAGCTTGGGGGGACAGGGGATTCAAGAGACCCAGTACTTC. As protein: CASSLGGQGIQETQYF.